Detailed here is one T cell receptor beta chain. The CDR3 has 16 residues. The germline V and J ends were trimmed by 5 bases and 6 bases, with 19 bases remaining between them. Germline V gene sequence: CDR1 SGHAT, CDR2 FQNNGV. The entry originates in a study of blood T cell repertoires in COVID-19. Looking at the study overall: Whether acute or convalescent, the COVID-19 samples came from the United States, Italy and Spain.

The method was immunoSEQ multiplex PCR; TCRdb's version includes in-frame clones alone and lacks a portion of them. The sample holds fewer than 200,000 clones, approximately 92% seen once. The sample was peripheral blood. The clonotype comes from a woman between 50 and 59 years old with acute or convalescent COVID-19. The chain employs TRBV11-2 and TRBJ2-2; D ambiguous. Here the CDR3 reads CASSPRVTSVAGELFF. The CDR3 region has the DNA TGTGCCAGCAGCCCCCGGGTGACCTCGGTGGCCGGGGAGCTGTTTTTT.